The clone carrying this T cell receptor beta chain was counted many times. The antigen is not known. The sample originates from a study of T cell repertoires in cytomegalovirus infection. Study at large: Shared public TCR beta signatures pointed to both CMV infection and a matching HLA type. Study results and caveats: CMV-specific TCR beta clonotypes restricted by HLA-C dominated the ex vivo response. Public TCR beta family frequency separated CMV-and-HLA carriers, including in an independent cohort.

TCRdb recomputed calls from the reads with MiXCR, one row per CDR3 protein. The sample shows over 40,000 distinct CDR3 sequences, 15% to 25% of them seen only once. Germline CDR1 reads LNHDA; CDR2 reads SQIVND (reference sequence). The CDR3 consists of 15 residues. The trim removed 5 bases at V and 8 bases at J, leaving 9 bases unmatched. The rearrangement uses TRBV19 and TRBJ2-1; 10 nucleotides match TRBD2. The sequence was obtained from a human donor in good health (CMV status not recorded). Some clones in this sample may be carry-over from other donors' samples. Specimen: CD8+ T cells from cultured PBMCs, collected from culture after CMV antigen stimulation. The DNA for the CDR3 is TGTGCCAGTAGTTCCCCTCTAGCGGGAGAGGATGAGCAGTTCTTC. This encodes CASSSPLAGEDEQFF.